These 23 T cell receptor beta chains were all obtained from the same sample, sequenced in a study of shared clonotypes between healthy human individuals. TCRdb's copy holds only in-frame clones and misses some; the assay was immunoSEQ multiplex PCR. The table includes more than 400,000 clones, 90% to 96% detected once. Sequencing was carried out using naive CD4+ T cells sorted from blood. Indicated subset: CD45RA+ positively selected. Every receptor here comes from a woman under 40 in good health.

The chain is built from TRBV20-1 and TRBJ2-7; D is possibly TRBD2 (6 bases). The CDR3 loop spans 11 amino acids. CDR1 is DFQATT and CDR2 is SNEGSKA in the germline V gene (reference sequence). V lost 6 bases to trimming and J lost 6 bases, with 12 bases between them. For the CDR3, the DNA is TGCAGTGCGGCGCTAGCGCTCGAGCAGTACTTC. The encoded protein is CSAALALEQYF.

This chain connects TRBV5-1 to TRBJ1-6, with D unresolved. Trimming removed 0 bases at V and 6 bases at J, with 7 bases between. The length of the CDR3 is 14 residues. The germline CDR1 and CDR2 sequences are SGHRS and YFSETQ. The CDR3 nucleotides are TGCGCCAGCAGCTTGGGAGGGTTTAATTCACCCCTCCACTTT. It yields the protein CASSLGGFNSPLHF.

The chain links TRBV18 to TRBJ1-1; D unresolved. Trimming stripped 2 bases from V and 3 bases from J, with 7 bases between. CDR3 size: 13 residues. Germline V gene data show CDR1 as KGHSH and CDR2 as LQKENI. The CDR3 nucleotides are TGTGCCAGCTCACCATTTTCTGACACTGAAGCTTTCTTT. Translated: CASSPFSDTEAFF.

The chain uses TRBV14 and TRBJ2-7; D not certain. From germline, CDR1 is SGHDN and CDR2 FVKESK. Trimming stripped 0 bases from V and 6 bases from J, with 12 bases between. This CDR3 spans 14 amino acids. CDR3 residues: CASSQDWSWGEQYF. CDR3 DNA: TGTGCCAGCAGCCAAGATTGGTCTTGGGGCGAGCAGTACTTC.

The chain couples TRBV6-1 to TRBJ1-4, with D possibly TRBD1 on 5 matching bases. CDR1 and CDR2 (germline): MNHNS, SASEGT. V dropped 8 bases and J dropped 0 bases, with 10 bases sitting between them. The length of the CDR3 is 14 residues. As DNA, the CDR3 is TGTGCCAGCGGTCGGGGGTCAACTAATGAAAAACTGTTTTTT. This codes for CASGRGSTNEKLFF.

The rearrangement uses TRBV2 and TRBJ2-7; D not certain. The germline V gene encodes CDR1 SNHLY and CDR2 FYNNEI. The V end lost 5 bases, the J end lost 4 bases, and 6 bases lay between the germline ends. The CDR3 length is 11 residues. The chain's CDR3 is CASSTMYEQYF. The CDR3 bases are TGTGCCAGCAGTACTATGTACGAGCAGTACTTC.

The CDR3 loop is CASSIEVWGAPGYEQYF. CDR3 coding DNA: TGTGCCAGTAGTATTGAAGTTTGGGGGGCCCCAGGCTACGAGCAGTACTTC. The chain joins TRBV19 to TRBJ2-7, with D perhaps given as TRBD1 or TRBD2 (6 bases each). Trimming took off 3 bases at V and 3 bases at J, with 21 bases between the two ends. The CDR3 length is 17 residues. Germline CDR1 is LNHDA and CDR2 is SQIVND (reference sequence).

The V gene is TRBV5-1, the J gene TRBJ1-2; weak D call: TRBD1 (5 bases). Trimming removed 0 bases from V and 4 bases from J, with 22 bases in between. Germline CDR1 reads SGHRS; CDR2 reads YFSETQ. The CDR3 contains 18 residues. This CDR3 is CASSLEVGAGPPVYGYTF. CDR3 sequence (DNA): TGCGCCAGCAGCTTGGAGGTTGGGGCAGGCCCGCCTGTCTATGGCTACACCTTC.

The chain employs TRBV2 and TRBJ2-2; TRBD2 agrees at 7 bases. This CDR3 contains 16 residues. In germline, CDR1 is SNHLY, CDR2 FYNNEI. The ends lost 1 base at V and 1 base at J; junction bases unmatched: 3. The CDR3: CASSEVGLLNTGELFF. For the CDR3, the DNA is TGTGCCAGCAGTGAAGTGGGACTACTGAACACCGGGGAGCTGTTTTTT. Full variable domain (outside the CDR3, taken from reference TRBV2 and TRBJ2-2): EPEVTQTPSHQVTQMGQEVILRCVPISNHLYFYWYRQILGQKVEFLVSFYNNEISEKSEIFDDQFSVERPDGSNFTLKIRSTKLEDSAMYFCASSEVGLLNTGELFFGEGSRLTVL.

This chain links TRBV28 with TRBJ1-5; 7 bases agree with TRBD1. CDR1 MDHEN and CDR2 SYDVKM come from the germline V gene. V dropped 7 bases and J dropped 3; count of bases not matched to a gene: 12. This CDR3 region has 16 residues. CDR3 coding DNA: TGTGCCAGCAATTCCCGGGGCAGGGGGGACAATCAGCCCCAGCATTTT. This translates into CASNSRGRGDNQPQHF. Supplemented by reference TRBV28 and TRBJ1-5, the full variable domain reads DVKVTQSSRYLVKRTGEKVFLECVQDMDHENMFWYRQDPGLGLRLIYFSYDVKMKEKGDIPEGYSVSREKKERFSLILESASTNQTSMYLCASNSRGRGDNQPQHFGDGTRLSIL.

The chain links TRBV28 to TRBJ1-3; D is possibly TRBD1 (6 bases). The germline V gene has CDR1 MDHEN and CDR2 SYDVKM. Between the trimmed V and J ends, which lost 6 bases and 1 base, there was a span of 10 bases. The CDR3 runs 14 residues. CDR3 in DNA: TGTGCCAGCAGGAAGGGGGAGTCTGGAAACACCATATATTTT. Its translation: CASRKGESGNTIYF.

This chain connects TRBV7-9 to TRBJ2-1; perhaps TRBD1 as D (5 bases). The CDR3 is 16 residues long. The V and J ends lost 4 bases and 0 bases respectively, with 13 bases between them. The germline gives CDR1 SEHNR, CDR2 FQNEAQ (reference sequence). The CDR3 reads CASSSGISSSYNEQFF. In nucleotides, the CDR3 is TGTGCCAGCAGCTCAGGGATATCGAGCTCCTACAATGAGCAGTTCTTC.

As DNA, the CDR3 is TGTGCCAGCTCACCCGTCGGAAACCAAGAGACCCAGTACTTC. Protein sequence: CASSPVGNQETQYF. This chain connects TRBV18 to TRBJ2-5, with D unclear. CDR3 length: 14 amino acids. V lost 3 bases and J 0 bases, leaving 8 bases between the germline ends. Germline-derived CDR1 and CDR2 are KGHSH and LQKENI.

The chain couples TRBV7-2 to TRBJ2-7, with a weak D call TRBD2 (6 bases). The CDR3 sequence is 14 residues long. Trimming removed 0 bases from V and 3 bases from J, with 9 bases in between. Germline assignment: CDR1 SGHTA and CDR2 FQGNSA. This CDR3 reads CASSLAGSFYEQYF. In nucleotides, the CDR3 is TGTGCCAGCAGCTTAGCCGGGAGTTTCTACGAGCAGTACTTC. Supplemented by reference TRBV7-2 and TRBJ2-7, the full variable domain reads GAGVSQSPSNKVTEKGKDVELRCDPISGHTALYWYRQSLGQGLEFLIYFQGNSAPDKSGLPSDRFSAERTGGSVSTLTIQRTQQEDSAVYLCASSLAGSFYEQYFGPGTRLTVT.

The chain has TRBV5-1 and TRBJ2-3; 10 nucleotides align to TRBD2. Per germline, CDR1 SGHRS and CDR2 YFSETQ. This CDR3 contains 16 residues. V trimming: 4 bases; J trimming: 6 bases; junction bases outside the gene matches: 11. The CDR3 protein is CASSPGPAAGGDTQYF. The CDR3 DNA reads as TGCGCCAGCAGCCCAGGACCCGCAGCGGGAGGGGATACGCAGTATTTT.

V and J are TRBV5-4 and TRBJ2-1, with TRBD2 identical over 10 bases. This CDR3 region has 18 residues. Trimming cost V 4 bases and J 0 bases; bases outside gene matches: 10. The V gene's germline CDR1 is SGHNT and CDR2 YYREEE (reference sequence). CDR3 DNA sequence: TGTGCCAGCAGCGTCGTGGGACTAGCGCAAAGCTCCTACAATGAGCAGTTCTTC. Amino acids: CASSVVGLAQSSYNEQFF.

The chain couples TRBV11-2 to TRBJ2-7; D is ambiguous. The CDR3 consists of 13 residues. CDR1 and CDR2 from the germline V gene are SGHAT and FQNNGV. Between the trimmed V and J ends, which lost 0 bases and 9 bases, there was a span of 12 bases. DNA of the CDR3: TGTGCCAGCAGCTTAGATCTTAGCTACCGGCAGTACTTC. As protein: CASSLDLSYRQYF.

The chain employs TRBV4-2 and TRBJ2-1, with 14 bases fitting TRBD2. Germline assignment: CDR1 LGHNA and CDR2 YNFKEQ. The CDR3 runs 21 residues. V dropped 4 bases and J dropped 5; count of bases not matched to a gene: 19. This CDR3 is CASSPDRLAGGLARIDNEQFF. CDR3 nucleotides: TGTGCCAGCAGCCCCGACCGACTAGCGGGAGGGCTAGCAAGGATCGACAATGAGCAGTTCTTC.

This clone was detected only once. CDR3 sequence: CASGLQETQYF. CDR3 sequence (DNA): TGTGCCAGCGGCCTTCAAGAGACCCAGTACTTC. The gene calls are TRBV6-5 and TRBJ2-5, with D uncertain. Germline V gene sequence: CDR1 MNHEY, CDR2 SVGAGI. V lost 8 bases and J lost 2, with 6 bases in between. This CDR3 is built from 11 residues.

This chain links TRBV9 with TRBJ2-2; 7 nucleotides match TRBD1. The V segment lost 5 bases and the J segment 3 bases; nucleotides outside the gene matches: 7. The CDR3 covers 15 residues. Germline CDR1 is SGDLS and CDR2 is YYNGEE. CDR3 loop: CASRPTGRDTGELFF. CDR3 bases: TGTGCCAGCAGGCCGACAGGGAGAGACACCGGGGAGCTGTTTTTT. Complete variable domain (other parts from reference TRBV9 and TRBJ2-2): DSGVTQTPKHLITATGQRVTLRCSPRSGDLSVYWYQQSLDQGLQFLIQYYNGEERAKGNILERFSAQQFPDLHSELNLSSLELGDSALYFCASRPTGRDTGELFFGEGSRLTVL.

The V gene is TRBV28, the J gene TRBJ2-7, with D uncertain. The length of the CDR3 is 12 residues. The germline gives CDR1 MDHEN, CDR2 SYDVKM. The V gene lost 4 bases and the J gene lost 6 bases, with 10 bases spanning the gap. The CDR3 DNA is TGTGCCAGCAGTTCCGACCCGGGCGAGCAGTACTTC. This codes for CASSSDPGEQYF.

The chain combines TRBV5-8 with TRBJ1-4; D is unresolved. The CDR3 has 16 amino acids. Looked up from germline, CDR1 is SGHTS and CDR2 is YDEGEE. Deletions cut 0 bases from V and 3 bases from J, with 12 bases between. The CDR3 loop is CASSLEGLIANEKLFF. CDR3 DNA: TGTGCCAGCAGCTTGGAGGGCTTAATAGCTAATGAAAAACTGTTTTTT.

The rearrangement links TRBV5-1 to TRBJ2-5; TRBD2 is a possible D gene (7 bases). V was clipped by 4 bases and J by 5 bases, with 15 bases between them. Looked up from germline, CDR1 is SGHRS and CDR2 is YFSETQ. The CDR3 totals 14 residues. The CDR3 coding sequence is TGCGCCAGCAGCCCCGGGGGGCTGGGGGAGACCCAGTACTTC. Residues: CASSPGGLGETQYF.